This paragraph covers one T cell receptor beta chain sequence. Its antigen is undetermined. Profiled with immunoSEQ multiplex PCR; TCRdb holds only in-frame clones, not every one. The sample records about 15,000 clones, 76% being singletons. The data derive from a study of vaccination effects on CD4 cells after COVID-19. The germline gives CDR1 SGHAT, CDR2 FQDESV (reference sequence). V lost 5 bases and J lost 3; bases outside the gene matches: 1. The CDR3 sequence is 13 residues long. Expansion with viral peptide pools was applied to antigen-specific CD4+ T cells by the ViraFEST assay prior to sequencing. The culture ran for 10 days before CD4+ T cells were isolated. This person caught SARS-CoV-2 sometime from March to December 2020, and PCR testing confirmed the infection. Participants completed two doses of the BNT162b2 or mRNA-1273 vaccine. Days 3 and 7 were when half the medium was replaced with IL-2 medium.

This TCR derives from a human donor who had a prior SARS-CoV-2 infection. V is TRBV11-1 and J is TRBJ1-1; 9 bases are a match to TRBD1. Sequenced here: CD4+ T cells from PBMCs cultured with HCoV-NL63 spike peptides, sampled after COVID-19 vaccination. DNA of the CDR3: TGTGCCAGCAGCCGACAGGGGGACACTGAAGCTTTCTTT. Its protein is CASSRQGDTEAFF.